A selection of T cell receptor beta chains follows, all from one sample in a study of blood T cell repertoires in COVID-19. This table comes from immunoSEQ multiplex PCR, and its TCRdb copy is limited to in-frame clones, with some not included. The profile shows approximately 100,000 clones, 69% of them singletons. Sequences were obtained from peripheral blood. Source of these receptors: a man at least 80 years old with acute or convalescent COVID-19. The CDR3 runs from the conserved cysteine through the conserved F or W. D genes are given only for firm matches. Only some rows state a clone size, as once, few, many or a class for expanded clones.

clone_size	v_call	j_call	d_call	cdr3_nt	cdr3_aa
-	TRBV25-1	TRBJ1-4	-	TGTGCCAGCAGTGCAGCTAGCAGTGAAAAACTGTTTTTT	CASSAASSEKLFF
-	TRBV15	TRBJ2-4	-	TGTGCCACCAGCAGAGACCCGGCAGGGCTAGCCAAAAACATTCAGTACTTC	CATSRDPAGLAKNIQYF
-	TRBV5-1	TRBJ2-5	TRBD2	TGCGCCAGCAGCGCCGCTAGCGGTAAAGAGACCCAGTACTTC	CASSAASGKETQYF
-	TRBV9	TRBJ1-2	-	TGTGCCAGCAGCCCCCAGCGGGGAGGGGCCTATGGCTACACCTTC	CASSPQRGGAYGYTF
-	TRBV5-5	TRBJ2-7	TRBD1	TGTGCCAGCAGCTTGGACCCGGGACAGGGAATCGGGGCGTACTTC	CASSLDPGQGIGAYF
-	TRBV6-5	TRBJ1-1	-	TGTGCCAGCAGTTACTCGTTCAGGGGACACACTGAAGCTTTCTTT	CASSYSFRGHTEAFF
-	TRBV3-1/TRBV3-2	TRBJ2-1	-	TGTGCCAGCACCGAGGGGGACTACAATGAGCAGTTCTTC	CASTEGDYNEQFF
-	TRBV21-1	TRBJ2-5	-	TGTGCCAGCAGCGCCTGGGGACAGGGGAAAGAGACCCAGTACTTC	CASSAWGQGKETQYF
-	TRBV5-1	TRBJ2-5	TRBD1	TGCGCCAGCAGCCCCAGGACAGGCGCCAGCCAAGAGACCCAGTACTTC	CASSPRTGASQETQYF
-	TRBV7-2	TRBJ2-1	-	TGTGCCAGCAGCTTAGGTCACGGGAACTACAATGAGCAGTTCTTC	CASSLGHGNYNEQFF
few	TRBV27	TRBJ1-6	-	TGTGCCAGCACCCCGATCAAATGGGGAGGCTATAATTCACCCCTCCACTTT	CASTPIKWGGYNSPLHF
-	TRBV29-1	TRBJ2-2	-	TGCAGCGTTGCCGCAGGGTCGATCACCGGGGAGCTGTTTTTT	CSVAAGSITGELFF
once	TRBV11-2	TRBJ2-7	TRBD1	TGTGCCAGCAGCTTAAACGTAGGGGGGACAGGGGCCTACGAGCAGTACTTC	CASSLNVGGTGAYEQYF
-	TRBV5-6	TRBJ2-5	-	TGTGCCAGCAGCTTCGTGGAGGGCCGGGCAGGGGAGACCCAGTACTTC	CASSFVEGRAGETQYF
many	TRBV7-2	TRBJ1-2	TRBD1	TGTGCCAGCAGCTTAGAGACAGGGCTTGGAGGCTACACCTTC	CASSLETGLGGYTF
-	TRBV7-6	TRBJ2-5	-	TGTGCCAGCAGCTTATCACCGTCCTCGTCACGGGAGACCCAGTACTTC	CASSLSPSSSRETQYF
few	TRBV11-3	TRBJ2-3	TRBD1	TGTGCCAGCAGCCAACAGGGGACCCCGGGGGATACGCAGTATTTT	CASSQQGTPGDTQYF
-	TRBV27	TRBJ1-1	TRBD1	TGTGCCAGCAGACCGACAGGGGTCGGGGGGGCTTTCTTT	CASRPTGVGGAFF
few	TRBV2	TRBJ2-5	-	TGTGCCAGCATTAGGTCGGGGAAAGAGACCCAGTACTTC	CASIRSGKETQYF
-	TRBV28	TRBJ2-1	TRBD2	TGTGCCAGCAGCACAGGACTAGATGGATACAATGAGCAGTTCTTC	CASSTGLDGYNEQFF
few	TRBV15	TRBJ2-3	-	TGTGCCACCAGCAGAGGATACCAGGCGAATACGCAGTATTTT	CATSRGYQANTQYF
-	TRBV7-9	TRBJ2-3	-	TGTGCCAGCAGCCCCCCGAGTATCGAGGGAGATACGCAGTATTTT	CASSPPSIEGDTQYF
few	TRBV9	TRBJ2-1	TRBD2	TGTGCCAGCAGCGCTGAGGGCGGGAGGAATGAGCAGTTCTTC	CASSAEGGRNEQFF
few	TRBV7-2	TRBJ1-2	-	TGTGCCAGCAGCTTAGTAGGGGAATTAAACTATGGCTACACCTTC	CASSLVGELNYGYTF
few	TRBV4-1	TRBJ2-2	-	TGCGCCAGCAGCCAAGGCAGGGACACCGGGGAGCTGTTTTTT	CASSQGRDTGELFF
few	TRBV7-2	TRBJ2-6	-	TGTGCCAGCAGCTCCTCTCGACACTCTGGGGCCAACGTCCTGACTTTC	CASSSSRHSGANVLTF
-	TRBV30	TRBJ2-3	TRBD2	TGTGCCTGGAGACTAGCGGGAGAGGGGACGCAGTATTTT	CAWRLAGEGTQYF